This T cell receptor beta chain was found in a study of cytomegalovirus exposure and HLA in healthy donors. In the case of this clone: Its antigen is still unknown.

Per germline, CDR1 MNHEY and CDR2 SVGAGI. Between the trimmed V and J ends, which lost 0 bases and 5 bases, there was a span of 5 bases. The CDR3 consists of 12 residues. PCR involved 60 Vbeta and 13 Jbeta primers. Method: immunoSEQ multiplex PCR; TCRdb's copy keeps in-frame clones and lacks some. The data contain under 150,000 clones, around 72% of them singletons. Overall study findings and caveats: In a later analysis, across HLA loci, associated TCR counts were highest for DRB1, lowest for HLA-C. Data from an earlier analysis indicated that most TCR beta V segments were productive either about 90% or about 30% of the time. The listing of roughly 160 TCR beta chains classed them as cytomegalovirus-associated. TCR sequences were mostly rare, though some public TCRs occurred in many donors.

The sequenced sample consisted of PBMCs. This sequence originates from a man between 50 and 59 years old in good health and CMV-seropositive. The chain combines TRBV6-5 with TRBJ2-7; D is unresolved. DNA of the CDR3: TGTGCCAGCAGTTACTCTCAGAACGAGCAGTACTTC. This encodes CASSYSQNEQYF.